The rows below give T cell receptor beta chains drawn from one sample of a study of identical twins. One entry per CDR3 protein results from TCRdb running MiXCR on the 5' RACE reads. Of 450,000 or so distinct CDR3 sequences listed, approximately 15% are singletons. Another study also made use of these data, one on yellow fever vaccine responses in identical twins.

Material for sequencing was CD4+ T cells sorted from blood. These receptors originate from a woman aged 18-29 years in good health. Each CDR3 is given with its conserved first and last residue. D genes are given only for firm matches. Size values are once, few and many counts, or a class for expanded clones, and some rows have none.

D gene,clone size,V gene,J gene,CDR3 protein,CDR3 DNA
TRBD1,NA,TRBV5-1,TRBJ1-6,CASSAGTGNNSPLHF,TGCGCCAGCAGCGCCGGGACAGGGAATAATTCACCCCTCCACTTT
NA,NA,TRBV6-5,TRBJ1-5,CASSYSRGDQPQHF,TGTGCCAGCAGTTACTCTCGGGGGGATCAGCCCCAGCATTTT
NA,few,TRBV11-2,TRBJ1-1,CASREPGQRNTEAFF,TGTGCCAGCAGAGAACCGGGACAAAGGAACACTGAAGCTTTCTTT
NA,many,TRBV29-1,TRBJ2-1,CSVEQRQSYNEQFF,TGCAGCGTTGAACAGAGGCAGTCCTACAATGAGCAGTTCTTC
NA,NA,TRBV20-1,TRBJ1-5,CSARASTHSNQPQHF,TGCAGTGCTAGAGCGTCCACTCATAGCAATCAGCCCCAGCATTTT
NA,NA,TRBV5-1,TRBJ2-5,CASSLEVRGGQETQYF,TGCGCCAGCAGCTTGGAAGTCAGGGGAGGCCAAGAGACCCAGTACTTC
NA,NA,TRBV3-1,TRBJ2-3,CASSLGWTGTDTQYF,TGTGCCAGCAGCTTGGGTTGGACCGGTACAGATACGCAGTATTTT
NA,few,TRBV7-2,TRBJ2-7,CASSLVLAGEQYF,TGTGCCAGCAGCTTAGTCTTGGCGGGGGAGCAGTACTTC
NA,many,TRBV29-1,TRBJ2-3,CSVDNGSPGDTQYF,TGCAGCGTTGATAACGGGTCCCCAGGGGATACGCAGTATTTT
NA,few,TRBV5-1,TRBJ2-2,CASSLVPPSAGSSNTGELFF,TGCGCCAGCAGCTTGGTGCCCCCTAGCGCTGGTTCATCGAACACCGGGGAGCTGTTTTTT
NA,few,TRBV6-5,TRBJ2-5,CASSYSGQLYQETQYF,TGTGCCAGCAGTTACTCTGGACAGTTGTACCAAGAGACCCAGTACTTC
NA,few,TRBV15,TRBJ2-3,CATSIRGRDTQYF,TGTGCCACCAGCATTAGGGGTCGAGATACGCAGTATTTT
NA,NA,TRBV5-1,TRBJ2-7,CASSLDVTRAHEQYF,TGCGCCAGCAGCTTGGACGTGACTAGGGCCCACGAGCAGTACTTC
NA,few,TRBV20-1,TRBJ1-1,CSARDGHKSNTEAFF,TGCAGTGCTAGAGATGGTCACAAATCGAACACTGAAGCTTTCTTT
NA,few,TRBV7-9,TRBJ1-1,CASSLIRANTEAFF,TGTGCCAGCAGCTTAATCAGGGCGAACACTGAAGCTTTCTTT
NA,few,TRBV5-1,TRBJ2-7,CASSLAATSYEQYF,TGCGCCAGCAGCTTGGCTGCCACCTCCTACGAGCAGTACTTC
NA,few,TRBV29-1,TRBJ1-4,CSVEVGGRSEKLFF,TGCAGCGTTGAAGTAGGCGGTCGAAGCGAAAAACTGTTTTTT
NA,few,TRBV6-2/TRBV6-3,TRBJ2-1,CASRASGGVNEQFF,TGTGCCAGCAGGGCCTCAGGAGGGGTAAATGAGCAGTTCTTC
NA,many,TRBV10-3,TRBJ2-3,CATNSIIRGRVDTQYF,TGTGCCACGAACAGTATCATCCGGGGCCGGGTAGATACGCAGTATTTT
TRBD1,many,TRBV29-1,TRBJ2-3,CSAARGLDTQYF,TGCAGCGCAGCCAGGGGGTTAGATACGCAGTATTTT
NA,few,TRBV10-2,TRBJ2-7,CASMRQPSFDYEQYF,TGCGCCAGCATGAGACAGCCGAGCTTTGACTACGAGCAGTACTTC
NA,NA,TRBV2,TRBJ2-7,CASSVQGELSEQYF,TGTGCCAGCAGTGTCCAGGGCGAATTGAGCGAGCAGTACTTC
NA,NA,TRBV9,TRBJ2-7,CASSVALAGGLYEQYF,TGTGCCAGCAGCGTAGCTTTGGCAGGGGGACTTTACGAGCAGTACTTC
TRBD1,NA,TRBV29-1,TRBJ2-1,CSYGRQGAYNEQFF,TGCAGTTATGGCAGACAGGGGGCGTACAATGAGCAGTTCTTC
TRBD1,NA,TRBV6-2/TRBV6-3,TRBJ2-7,CASSRSGTGNEQYF,TGTGCCAGCAGTCGATCCGGGACAGGGAACGAGCAGTACTTC
TRBD2,many,TRBV5-1,TRBJ2-1,CASSLNSGGAPSYNEQFF,TGCGCCAGCAGCTTGAATAGCGGGGGGGCCCCCTCCTACAATGAGCAGTTCTTC
NA,few,TRBV6-5,TRBJ2-1,CASSYSRVAIGGDEQFF,TGTGCCAGCAGTTACTCGAGGGTTGCCATCGGGGGCGATGAGCAGTTCTTC
NA,NA,TRBV4-2,TRBJ2-3,CASSQDYGADTQYF,TGTGCCAGCAGCCAAGATTACGGCGCAGATACGCAGTATTTT
NA,NA,TRBV7-2,TRBJ2-7,CASSLDGQGRYYEQYF,TGTGCCAGCAGCTTAGATGGGCAGGGACGTTACTACGAGCAGTACTTC
NA,few,TRBV29-1,TRBJ1-1,CSVEGQLNTEAFF,TGCAGCGTTGAAGGCCAGTTGAACACTGAAGCTTTCTTT
TRBD1,few,TRBV4-2,TRBJ1-4,CASSQALGQGGEKLFF,TGTGCCAGCAGCCAAGCGTTGGGACAGGGTGGTGAAAAACTGTTTTTT
TRBD2,NA,TRBV5-1,TRBJ2-1,CASRGTSANEQFF,TGCGCCAGCAGAGGGACTAGCGCCAATGAGCAGTTCTTC
NA,NA,TRBV30,TRBJ2-5,CAWRGAKVGETQYF,TGTGCCTGGAGAGGGGCCAAGGTCGGTGAGACCCAGTACTTC
NA,NA,TRBV5-1,TRBJ1-2,CASSLAQGHGYTF,TGCGCCAGCAGCTTGGCACAGGGCCATGGCTACACCTTC
NA,few,TRBV12-3/TRBV12-4,TRBJ2-7,CASSRNGGISEQYF,TGTGCCAGCAGTCGTAATGGGGGAATCAGCGAGCAGTACTTC
NA,NA,TRBV20-1,TRBJ2-6,CSARDRGGPGANVLTF,TGCAGTGCTAGAGACAGGGGTGGCCCTGGGGCCAACGTCCTGACTTTC
TRBD1,NA,TRBV29-1,TRBJ1-2,CSVGDRELYGYTF,TGCAGCGTTGGGGACAGGGAACTCTATGGCTACACCTTC
NA,few,TRBV5-1,TRBJ2-7,CASSLVGRGTYEQYF,TGCGCCAGCAGCTTGGTTGGTAGGGGGACGTACGAGCAGTACTTC
NA,few,TRBV29-1,TRBJ2-7,CSVEAGVHEQYF,TGCAGCGTTGAGGCAGGGGTCCACGAGCAGTACTTC
NA,NA,TRBV6-6,TRBJ1-3,CASSPREGNTIYF,TGTGCCAGCAGTCCCCGGGAAGGAAACACCATATATTTT
TRBD1,NA,TRBV24-1,TRBJ2-3,CATGGTGATTDTQYF,TGTGCCACAGGCGGGACAGGGGCCACCACAGATACGCAGTATTTT
TRBD2,few,TRBV27,TRBJ2-1,CASSLGGGDNEQFF,TGTGCCAGCAGTTTAGGCGGGGGTGACAATGAGCAGTTCTTC
TRBD2,few,TRBV24-1,TRBJ2-3,CATSDFAGGQADTQYF,TGTGCCACCAGTGATTTCGCGGGGGGCCAGGCAGATACGCAGTATTTT
NA,NA,TRBV6-1,TRBJ2-5,CASSESGLAAQYF,TGTGCCAGCAGTGAATCAGGCCTAGCCGCCCAGTACTTC
NA,NA,TRBV29-1,TRBJ2-7,CSVQGIGEQYF,TGCAGCGTACAGGGTATTGGGGAGCAGTACTTC
TRBD1,NA,TRBV6-1,TRBJ2-7,CASRTTGSAYEQYF,TGTGCCAGCAGAACGACAGGGTCGGCCTACGAGCAGTACTTC
NA,few,TRBV4-1,TRBJ2-1,CASSPQTGYNEQFF,TGCGCCAGCAGCCCGCAGACAGGTTACAATGAGCAGTTCTTC
TRBD2,NA,TRBV10-3,TRBJ2-5,CAINTGGGQETQYF,TGTGCCATCAACACCGGGGGGGGGCAAGAGACCCAGTACTTC
NA,few,TRBV30,TRBJ2-2,CAWSVPPNTGELFF,TGTGCCTGGAGTGTACCCCCGAACACCGGGGAGCTGTTTTTT
NA,NA,TRBV20-1,TRBJ2-1,CSARASAYNEQFF,TGCAGTGCTAGAGCTAGCGCCTACAATGAGCAGTTCTTC
TRBD2,NA,TRBV4-1,TRBJ2-3,CASSQDLGLADITDTQYF,TGCGCCAGCAGCCAAGACTTGGGACTAGCGGATATCACAGATACGCAGTATTTT
NA,NA,TRBV9,TRBJ2-6,CASETRAGANVLTF,TGTGCCAGCGAGACCAGGGCTGGGGCCAACGTCCTGACTTTC
TRBD2,NA,TRBV20-1,TRBJ2-3,CSAPGTSGFTDTQYF,TGCAGTGCTCCCGGGACTAGCGGATTCACAGATACGCAGTATTTT
NA,many,TRBV25-1,TRBJ2-2,CASSESGELFF,TGTGCCAGCAGTGAATCTGGGGAGCTGTTTTTT
NA,NA,TRBV3-1,TRBJ1-2,CASSQDGSRSIYGYTF,TGTGCCAGCAGCCAAGACGGGAGTCGTTCGATTTATGGCTACACCTTC
TRBD2,few,TRBV28,TRBJ2-7,CASISGTSQEQYF,TGTGCCAGCATAAGCGGGACGAGCCAAGAGCAGTACTTC
NA,few,TRBV20-1,TRBJ2-5,CSADYQETQYF,TGCAGTGCTGACTACCAAGAGACCCAGTACTTC
TRBD2,NA,TRBV4-2,TRBJ2-3,CASGSGGEGADTQYF,TGTGCCAGCGGAAGTGGGGGGGAAGGGGCAGATACGCAGTATTTT